This entry concerns a single T cell receptor beta chain. No antigen is known for it. Clones were sequenced by immunoSEQ multiplex PCR, and TCRdb holds only the in-frame ones, with some missing. The sample has nearly 2 million clones, about 95% seen once. Naivety among CD8 cells was defined by CD45RO negativity and positive CCR7 selection, thereby excluding terminally differentiated effector memory CD45RA+ cells. The sample comes from a study of shared clonotypes between healthy human individuals. Study findings and constraints: An effect of sequencing depth on clonotype sharing among donors was expected. Across subsets, estimated richness was generally greater for naive than for memory populations. The study sampled only blood, and tissue repertoires likely differ.

The source material was naive CD8+ T cells sorted from blood. The receptor was derived from a man between 18 and 35 years old in good health.

This chain's CDR3 is CASSQLTASGLDSRETQYF. For the CDR3, the DNA is TGCGCCAGCAGCCAACTGACGGCTAGCGGGTTGGACAGTCGAGAGACCCAGTACTTC. The genes are TRBV4-1 and TRBJ2-5; 8 positions agree with TRBD2. Looked up from germline, CDR1 is MGHRA and CDR2 is YSYEKL. With V trimmed by 2 bases and J by 4 bases, 18 bases remained unmatched. The CDR3 totals 19 residues.